The T cell receptor beta chain under discussion was sequenced for a study of identical twins. Trimming took 0 bases from V and 0 from J, leaving 8 bases between them. The CDR3 sequence is 14 residues long. Germline V gene data show CDR1 as DFQATT and CDR2 as SNEGSKA (reference sequence). MiXCR, applied by TCRdb to the 5' RACE reads, yields one record per CDR3 protein. This sample has over 600,000 distinct CDR3 sequences; approximately 21% occur once, and the top ten carry over 4%. This clonotype has more than one count but fewer than ten. This sample also appeared in a second study, on T cells expressing NK-cell markers. As reported in that work: Sequencing covered eight donors, seven HCMV-seropositive and one seronegative. Sorting in several experiments was restricted by an anti-gamma-delta TCR antibody to alpha-beta TCR T cells.

This TCR was sampled from a woman under 30 in good health. Sequenced material: PBMCs. V and J are TRBV20-1 and TRBJ2-5, with unresolved D. DNA for the CDR3: TGCAGTGCTAGAGATATCCCACACCAAGAGACCCAGTACTTC. This translates into CSARDIPHQETQYF.